The 18 T cell receptor beta chains in this list originate from one sample, sequenced in a study of CD8 T cells in ankylosing spondylitis. Their specific antigens are unknown. MiXCR was run by TCRdb on the 5' RACE reads, yielding one entry per CDR3 protein. Among 390,000 or so distinct CDR3 sequences listed, 20% to 25% were seen once. Study results and limitations: Characteristic of ankylosing spondylitis blood, it appeared, was a TCR beta motif comprising about eight highly homologous variants.

Sequenced input: blood, either unsorted or a sorted T cell fraction (not recorded which). The receptors originated from a male donor with ankylosing spondylitis.

This clonotype appeared a single time. V gene TRBV9 combines with J gene TRBJ2-5; tentatively, D is TRBD2 (6 bases). Germline values: CDR1 SGDLS, CDR2 YYNGEE. The V and J ends lost 4 bases and 5 bases respectively, with 15 bases between them. This CDR3 has 14 residues. DNA of the CDR3: TGTGCCAGCAGCCCCCGCGGGACTTGGGAGACCCAGTACTTC. It codes for CASSPRGTWETQYF.

This chain joins TRBV5-1 and TRBJ2-7, with TRBD2 identical over 8 bases. CDR1 SGHRS and CDR2 YFSETQ come from the germline V gene. CDR3 length: 13 residues. V trimming: 5 bases; J trimming: 6 bases; junction bases outside the gene matches: 7. The CDR3 loop is CASRELAGGEQYF. The CDR3 DNA is TGCGCCAGCAGGGAGCTCGCGGGGGGCGAGCAGTACTTC.

The chain couples TRBV10-3 to TRBJ2-1; TRBD2 might be the D (6 bases). This CDR3 comprises 15 residues. The V gene's germline CDR1 is ENHRY and CDR2 SYGVKD. Trimming removed 4 bases at V and 6 bases at J, with 16 bases between. The CDR3 region has the DNA TGTGCCATCAGTGTTAGGGCTAGCGTCGGCAATGAGCAGTTCTTC. Amino acids: CAISVRASVGNEQFF.

This clonotype came up a few times. The chain carries TRBV11-2 and TRBJ2-4; D unresolved. V shed 5 bases and J shed 0 bases, with 20 bases lying between them. Germline values: CDR1 SGHAT, CDR2 FQNNGV. This CDR3 comprises 18 residues. This chain's CDR3 is CASSARLSGHIAKNIQYF. CDR3 DNA sequence: TGTGCCAGCAGCGCACGTCTAAGTGGTCACATAGCCAAAAACATTCAGTACTTC.

The V call is TRBV28, the J call TRBJ1-2, with 9 bases matching TRBD1. Germline CDR1 is MDHEN and CDR2 is SYDVKM. J gave up 7 bases and V 10 bases, and 10 bases lay outside the gene matches. The CDR3 sequence is 13 residues long. The CDR3, as DNA: TGTGCCACGCACAAACAGGGGGCGCTTGGCTACACCTTC. Its protein product is CATHKQGALGYTF.

The CDR3 here is CASSVVGGQGLGTVYNEQFF. Written as DNA, the CDR3 is TGTGCCAGCAGCGTAGTCGGAGGACAGGGTCTTGGGACGGTATACAATGAGCAGTTCTTC. V usage is TRBV9 and J usage is TRBJ2-1; 8 bases agree with TRBD1. Losses at the gene ends were 0 bases for V and 4 bases for J; bases not matched to a gene: 18. This CDR3 is 20 amino acids long. Germline assignment: CDR1 SGDLS and CDR2 YYNGEE.

This clonotype showed up just a few times. The genes are TRBV28 and TRBJ1-4, with D maybe TRBD1 (6 bases). The CDR3 has 15 amino acids. The germline gives CDR1 MDHEN, CDR2 SYDVKM. V lost 1 base and J lost 6, with 12 bases in between. In nucleotides, the CDR3 is TGTGCCAGCAGTTTATCTACAGGGAGGTATGAAAAACTGTTTTTT. Its translation: CASSLSTGRYEKLFF.

The chain uses TRBV11-2 and TRBJ2-2, with 7 nucleotides matching TRBD2. The V gene end was trimmed by 8 bases and the J gene end by 2 bases; junction bases not matched to a gene: 8. CDR1 is SGHAT and CDR2 is FQNNGV in the germline V gene. The CDR3 totals 15 residues. The DNA of the CDR3 is TGTGCCAGCTCCCGTCGCGGGAGCAACACCGGGGAGCTGTTTTTT. It yields the protein CASSRRGSNTGELFF.

V and J are TRBV5-6 and TRBJ2-6, with 7 bases identical to TRBD1. This CDR3 contains 17 residues. V trimming: 4 bases; J trimming: 0 bases; junction bases outside the gene matches: 7. Germline-derived CDR1 and CDR2 are SGHDT and YYEEEE. CDR3 amino acids: CASSVRQGSSGANVLTF. DNA for the CDR3: TGTGCCAGCAGCGTTCGACAGGGAAGCTCTGGGGCCAACGTCCTGACTTTC.

In its sample, this clonotype was seen a few times. The chain joins TRBV5-1 to TRBJ2-3, with 11 bases aligning to TRBD2. Unmatched junction bases numbered 7, after V lost 1 base and J lost 3 bases. This CDR3 comprises 17 residues. CDR1 is SGHRS and CDR2 is YFSETQ in the germline V gene. CDR3 region: CASSLTSGRWWTDTQYF. As DNA, the CDR3 is TGCGCCAGCAGCTTGACTAGCGGGAGATGGTGGACAGATACGCAGTATTTT.

The chain couples TRBV6-2 or TRBV6-3 to TRBJ2-1; 10 bases map to TRBD2. Germline loops: CDR1 MNHEY, CDR2 SVGEGT. V lost 5 bases to trimming and J lost 2 bases; unmatched junction nucleotides: 6. The CDR3 runs 16 residues. CDR3: CASSRLLAGAYNEQFF. CDR3 bases: TGTGCCAGCAGTCGTCTTCTAGCGGGGGCCTACAATGAGCAGTTCTTC.

This clonotype occurred a few times. The chain uses TRBV5-8 and TRBJ2-1; unclear D gene. The length of the CDR3 is 15 residues. Trimming shortened V by 1 base and J by 4 bases, and 12 bases separated the two germline ends. Germline V gene lookup returns CDR1 SGHTS and CDR2 YDEGEE. The CDR3 protein is CASSLLNEVYNEQFF. CDR3 DNA sequence: TGTGCCAGCAGCTTGCTCAACGAGGTTTACAATGAGCAGTTCTTC.

This clonotype was counted a few times. This chain links TRBV20-1 with TRBJ2-7; D ambiguous. V was clipped by 0 bases and J by 0 bases, with 12 bases between them. CDR1 is DFQATT and CDR2 is SNEGSKA in the germline V gene (reference sequence). The CDR3 contains 15 residues. The CDR3 spells CSARDLRSGSYEQYF. Written as DNA, the CDR3 is TGCAGTGCTAGAGATCTAAGAAGTGGCTCCTACGAGCAGTACTTC.

This rearrangement joins TRBV7-3 to TRBJ1-1, with D tentatively TRBD1 (6 bases). The germline V and J ends were trimmed by 5 bases and 7 bases, with 17 bases remaining between them. CDR3 size: 14 residues. CDR1 and CDR2 (germline): SGHTA, FQGTGA. CDR3 DNA: TGTGCCAGCAGCGCCGAGGGGGAATTTGGTGAAGCTTTCTTT. It specifies CASSAEGEFGEAFF.

The rearrangement joins TRBV3-1 to TRBJ2-3; weak D call: TRBD2 (6 bases). V lost 4 bases to trimming and J lost 4 bases, with 15 bases between them. Germline CDR1 and CDR2: LGHDT and YNNKEL (reference sequence). The CDR3 runs 15 residues. CDR3 bases: TGTGCCAGCAGCCTCATCGGGAGTAGTCCAGATACGCAGTATTTT. This translates into CASSLIGSSPDTQYF.

In the case of this clonotype: An end of the junction does not agree with germline; a read error may underlie this. The chain couples TRBV20-1 to TRBJ2-6, with 8 bases matching TRBD2. Germline loops: CDR1 DFQATT, CDR2 SNEGSKA (reference sequence). The CDR3 consists of 17 residues. The CDR3 here is CSARVPGGPGGANVLTF. In DNA form, the CDR3 reads TGCAGTGCTAGAGTGCCGGGAGGGCCGGGAGGGGCTAACGTCCTGACTTTC.

The rearrangement uses TRBV5-1 and TRBJ1-4, with TRBD1 matching 7 bases. The germline CDR1 and CDR2 sequences are SGHRS and YFSETQ. V was pared by 3 bases and J by 8 bases, with 7 bases of the junction left unmatched. CDR3 size: 14 residues. Here the CDR3 reads CASSSTGSKEKLFF. CDR3 DNA sequence: TGCGCCAGCAGCTCGACAGGGAGCAAGGAAAAACTGTTTTTT.

The rearrangement links TRBV20-1 to TRBJ1-5; 12 nucleotides agree with TRBD1. V lost 4 bases, J lost 4 bases, and 11 bases stayed unmatched. This CDR3 contains 17 residues. Germline CDR1 reads DFQATT; CDR2 reads SNEGSKA (reference sequence). The CDR3 reads CSATGWGQGARNQPQHF. The DNA for the CDR3 is TGCAGTGCTACCGGGTGGGGACAGGGGGCGAGAAATCAGCCCCAGCATTTT.